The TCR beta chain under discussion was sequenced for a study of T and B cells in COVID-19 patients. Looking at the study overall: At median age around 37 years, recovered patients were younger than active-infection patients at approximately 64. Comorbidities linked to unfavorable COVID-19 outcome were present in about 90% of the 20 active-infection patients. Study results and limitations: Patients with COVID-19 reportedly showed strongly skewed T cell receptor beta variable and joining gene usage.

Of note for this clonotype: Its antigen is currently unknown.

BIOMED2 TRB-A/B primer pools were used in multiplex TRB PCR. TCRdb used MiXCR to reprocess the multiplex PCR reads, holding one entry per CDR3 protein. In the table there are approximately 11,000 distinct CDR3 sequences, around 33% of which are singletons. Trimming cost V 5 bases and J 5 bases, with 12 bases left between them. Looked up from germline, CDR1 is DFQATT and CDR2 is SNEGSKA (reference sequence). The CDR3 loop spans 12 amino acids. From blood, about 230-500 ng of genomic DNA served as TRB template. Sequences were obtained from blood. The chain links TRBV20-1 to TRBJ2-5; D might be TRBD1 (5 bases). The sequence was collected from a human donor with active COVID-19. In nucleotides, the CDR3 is TGCAGTGCTGATTTACAGGAGGAGACCCAGTACTTC. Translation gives CSADLQEETQYF.